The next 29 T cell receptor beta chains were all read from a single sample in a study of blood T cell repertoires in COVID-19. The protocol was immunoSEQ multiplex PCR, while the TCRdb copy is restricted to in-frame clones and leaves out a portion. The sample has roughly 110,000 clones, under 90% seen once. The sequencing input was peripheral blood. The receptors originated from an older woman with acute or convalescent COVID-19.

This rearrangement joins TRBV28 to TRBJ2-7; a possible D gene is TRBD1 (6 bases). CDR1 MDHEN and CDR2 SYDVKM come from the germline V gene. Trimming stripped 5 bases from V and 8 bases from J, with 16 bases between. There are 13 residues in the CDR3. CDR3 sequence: CASSAPRGTKQYF. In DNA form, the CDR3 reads TGTGCCAGCAGTGCCCCCAGGGGAACAAAGCAGTACTTC.

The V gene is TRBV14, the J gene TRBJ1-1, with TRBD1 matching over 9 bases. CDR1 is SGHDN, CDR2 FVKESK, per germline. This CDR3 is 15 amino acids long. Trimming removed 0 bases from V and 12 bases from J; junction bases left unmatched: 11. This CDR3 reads CASSQDQIRDRESFF. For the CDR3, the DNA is TGTGCCAGCAGCCAAGATCAAATCCGGGACAGGGAATCTTTCTTT.

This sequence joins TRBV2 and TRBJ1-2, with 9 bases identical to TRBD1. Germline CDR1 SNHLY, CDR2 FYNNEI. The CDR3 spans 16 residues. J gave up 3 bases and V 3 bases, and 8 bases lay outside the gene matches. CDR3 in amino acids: CASSEQGQGIYYGYTF. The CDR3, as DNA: TGTGCCAGCAGTGAGCAAGGACAGGGGATTTACTATGGCTACACCTTC.

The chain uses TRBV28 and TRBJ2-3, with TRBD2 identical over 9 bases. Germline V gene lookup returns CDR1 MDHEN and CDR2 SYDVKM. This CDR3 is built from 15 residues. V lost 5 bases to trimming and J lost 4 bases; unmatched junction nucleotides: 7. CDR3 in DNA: TGTGCCAGCAGTACCCGGACTAGCGCTTCAGATACGCAGTATTTT. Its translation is CASSTRTSASDTQYF.

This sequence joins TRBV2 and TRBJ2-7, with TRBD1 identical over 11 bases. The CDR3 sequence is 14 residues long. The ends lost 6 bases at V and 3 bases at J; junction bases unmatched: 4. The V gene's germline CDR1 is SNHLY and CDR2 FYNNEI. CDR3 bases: TGTGCCAGCAGCCTCGGGACAGGGGGCTACGAGCAGTACTTC. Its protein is CASSLGTGGYEQYF.

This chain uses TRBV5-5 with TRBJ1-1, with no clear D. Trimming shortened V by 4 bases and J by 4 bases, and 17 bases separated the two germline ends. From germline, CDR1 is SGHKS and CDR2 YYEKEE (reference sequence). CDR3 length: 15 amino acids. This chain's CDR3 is CASSMAPRERTEAFF. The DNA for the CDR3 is TGTGCCAGCAGCATGGCCCCGCGGGAGCGCACTGAAGCTTTCTTT. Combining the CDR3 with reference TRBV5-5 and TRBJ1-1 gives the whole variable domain DAGVTQSPTHLIKTRGQQVTLRCSPISGHKSVSWYQQVLGQGPQFIFQYYEKEERGRGNFPDRFSARQFPNYSSELNVNALLLGDSALYLCASSMAPRERTEAFFGQGTRLTVV.

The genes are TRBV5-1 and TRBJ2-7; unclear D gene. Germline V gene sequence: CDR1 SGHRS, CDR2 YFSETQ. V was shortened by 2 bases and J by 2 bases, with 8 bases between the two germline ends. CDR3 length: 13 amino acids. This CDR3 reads CASSLEATYEQYF. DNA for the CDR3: TGCGCCAGCAGCTTAGAAGCTACCTACGAGCAGTACTTC.

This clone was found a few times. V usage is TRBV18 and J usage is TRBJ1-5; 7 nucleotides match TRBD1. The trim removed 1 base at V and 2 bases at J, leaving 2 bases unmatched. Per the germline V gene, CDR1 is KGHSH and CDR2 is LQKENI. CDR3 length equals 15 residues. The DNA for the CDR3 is TGTGCCAGCTCACCACGTGGACAGGGCAATCAGCCCCAGCATTTT. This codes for CASSPRGQGNQPQHF.

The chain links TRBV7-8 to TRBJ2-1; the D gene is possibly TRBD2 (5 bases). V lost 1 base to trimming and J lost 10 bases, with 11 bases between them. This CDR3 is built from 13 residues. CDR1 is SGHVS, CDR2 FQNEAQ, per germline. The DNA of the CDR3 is TGTGCCAGCAGCTTAGGTGGGAGCGAGGAGCAGTTCTTC. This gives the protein CASSLGGSEEQFF.

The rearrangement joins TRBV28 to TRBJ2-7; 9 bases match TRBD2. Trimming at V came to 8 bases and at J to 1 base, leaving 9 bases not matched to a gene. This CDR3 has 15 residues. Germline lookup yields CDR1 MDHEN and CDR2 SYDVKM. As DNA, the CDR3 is TGTGCCAGCTCCGCCTGGACTAGCGCATCCTACGAGCAGTACTTC. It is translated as CASSAWTSASYEQYF.

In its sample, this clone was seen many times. CDR3 protein: CASSSTGRSPLHF. The CDR3, as DNA: TGTGCCAGCAGCTCGACAGGGAGGTCACCCCTCCACTTT. The J gene is TRBJ1-6, the V gene TRBV7-2; TRBD1 aligns across 7 bases. V gave up 4 bases and J gave up 10 bases; unmatched junction bases: 4. The CDR3 is 13 amino acids. Germline V lookup: CDR1 SGHTA, CDR2 FQGNSA.

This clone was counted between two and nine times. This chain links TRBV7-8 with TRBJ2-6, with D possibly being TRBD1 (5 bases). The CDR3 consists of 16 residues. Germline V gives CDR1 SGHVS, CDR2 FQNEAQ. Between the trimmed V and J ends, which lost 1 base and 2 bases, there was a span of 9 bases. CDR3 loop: CASSLDRSAGANVLTF. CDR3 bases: TGTGCCAGCAGCTTAGACAGGAGCGCTGGGGCCAACGTCCTGACTTTC.

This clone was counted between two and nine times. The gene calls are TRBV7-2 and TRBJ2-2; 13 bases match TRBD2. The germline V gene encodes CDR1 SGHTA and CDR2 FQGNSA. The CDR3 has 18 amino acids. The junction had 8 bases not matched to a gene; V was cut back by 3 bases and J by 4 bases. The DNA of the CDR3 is TGTGCCAGCAGCTTGGCCCATGGGACTAGCGGGGTCACCGGGGAGCTGTTTTTT. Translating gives CASSLAHGTSGVTGELFF.

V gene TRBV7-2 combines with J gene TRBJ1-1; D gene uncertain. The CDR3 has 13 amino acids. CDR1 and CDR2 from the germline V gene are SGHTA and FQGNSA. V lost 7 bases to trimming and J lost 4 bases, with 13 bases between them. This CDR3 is CASNEYTGTEAFF. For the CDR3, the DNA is TGTGCCAGCAACGAGTATACGGGCACTGAAGCTTTCTTT.

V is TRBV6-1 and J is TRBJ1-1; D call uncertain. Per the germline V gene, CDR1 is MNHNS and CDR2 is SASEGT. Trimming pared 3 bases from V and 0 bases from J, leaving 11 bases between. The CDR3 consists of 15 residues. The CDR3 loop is CASSDLSVMNTEAFF. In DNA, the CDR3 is TGTGCCAGCAGTGATCTTTCGGTCATGAACACTGAAGCTTTCTTT.

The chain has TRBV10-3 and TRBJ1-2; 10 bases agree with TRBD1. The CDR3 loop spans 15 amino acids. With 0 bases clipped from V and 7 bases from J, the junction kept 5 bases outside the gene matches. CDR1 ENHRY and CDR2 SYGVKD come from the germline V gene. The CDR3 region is CAISESGGQGTGYTF. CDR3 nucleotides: TGTGCCATCAGTGAGTCGGGGGGACAGGGGACTGGCTACACCTTC.

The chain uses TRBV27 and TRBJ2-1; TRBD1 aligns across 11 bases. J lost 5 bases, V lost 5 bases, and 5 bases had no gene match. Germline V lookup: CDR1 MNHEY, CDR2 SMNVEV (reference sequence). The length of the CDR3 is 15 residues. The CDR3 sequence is CASSARTGGNNEQFF. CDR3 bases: TGTGCCAGCAGTGCCAGGACAGGGGGCAACAATGAGCAGTTCTTC.

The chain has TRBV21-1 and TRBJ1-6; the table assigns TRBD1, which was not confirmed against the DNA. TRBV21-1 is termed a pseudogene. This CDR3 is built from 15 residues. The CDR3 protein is CASSNIQGSGSPLHF. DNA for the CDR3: TGTGCCAGCAGTAACATACAGGGGTCTGGGTCACCCCTCCACTTT.

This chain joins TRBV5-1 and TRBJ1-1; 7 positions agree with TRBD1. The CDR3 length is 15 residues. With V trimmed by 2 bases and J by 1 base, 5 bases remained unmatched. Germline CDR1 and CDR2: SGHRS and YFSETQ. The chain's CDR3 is CASSLLQGWNTEAFF. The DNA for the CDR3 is TGCGCCAGCAGCTTACTACAGGGGTGGAACACTGAAGCTTTCTTT.

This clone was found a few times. CDR3 loop: CASSLSGPGGNQPQHF. CDR3 nucleotide sequence: TGTGCCAGCAGCTTATCGGGTCCAGGGGGGAATCAGCCCCAGCATTTT. The chain combines TRBV7-9 with TRBJ1-5; TRBD1 aligns across 7 bases. The V gene end was trimmed by 2 bases and the J gene end by 4 bases; junction bases not matched to a gene: 8. Per the germline V gene, CDR1 is SEHNR and CDR2 is FQNEAQ (reference sequence). There are 16 residues in the CDR3.

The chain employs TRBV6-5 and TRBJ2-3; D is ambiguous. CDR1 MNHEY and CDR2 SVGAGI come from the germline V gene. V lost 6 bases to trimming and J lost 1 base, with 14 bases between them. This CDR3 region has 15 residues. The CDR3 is CASSSSAARTDTQYF. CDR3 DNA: TGTGCCAGCAGCTCCTCGGCAGCGCGCACAGATACGCAGTATTTT.

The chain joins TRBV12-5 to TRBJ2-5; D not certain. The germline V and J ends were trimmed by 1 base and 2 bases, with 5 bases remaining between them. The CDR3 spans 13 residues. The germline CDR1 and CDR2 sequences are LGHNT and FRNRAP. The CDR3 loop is CASGLGAQETQYF. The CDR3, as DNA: TGTGCTAGTGGTTTGGGGGCTCAAGAGACCCAGTACTTC.

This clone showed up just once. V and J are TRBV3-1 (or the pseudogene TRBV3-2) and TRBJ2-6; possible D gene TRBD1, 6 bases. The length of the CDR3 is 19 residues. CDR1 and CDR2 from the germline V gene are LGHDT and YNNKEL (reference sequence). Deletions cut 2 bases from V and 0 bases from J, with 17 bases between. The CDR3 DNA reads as TGTGCCAGCAGCCAACGGGCTCTGGGGGCCATCTCTGGGGCCAACGTCCTGACTTTC. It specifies CASSQRALGAISGANVLTF.

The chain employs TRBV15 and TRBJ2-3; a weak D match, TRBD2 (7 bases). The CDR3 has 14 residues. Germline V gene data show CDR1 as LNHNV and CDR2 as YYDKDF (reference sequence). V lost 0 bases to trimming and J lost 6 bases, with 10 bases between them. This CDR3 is CATSRDRGADTQYF. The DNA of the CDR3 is TGTGCCACCAGCAGAGATCGGGGGGCGGATACGCAGTATTTT.

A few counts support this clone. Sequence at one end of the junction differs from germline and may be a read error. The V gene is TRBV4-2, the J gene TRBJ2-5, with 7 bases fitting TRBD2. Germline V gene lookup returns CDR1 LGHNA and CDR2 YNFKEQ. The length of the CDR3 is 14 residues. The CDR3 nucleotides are TGTGCCAGCAGCCGACTAGAGCGGGAAGAGGCCCAGTACTTC. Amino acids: CASSRLEREEAQYF.

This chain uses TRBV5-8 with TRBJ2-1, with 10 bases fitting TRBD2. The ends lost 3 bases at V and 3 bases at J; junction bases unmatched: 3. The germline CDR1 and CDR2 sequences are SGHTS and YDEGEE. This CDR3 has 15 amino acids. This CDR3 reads CASSSGLADYNEQFF. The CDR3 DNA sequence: TGTGCCAGCAGCTCCGGACTAGCGGACTACAATGAGCAGTTCTTC.

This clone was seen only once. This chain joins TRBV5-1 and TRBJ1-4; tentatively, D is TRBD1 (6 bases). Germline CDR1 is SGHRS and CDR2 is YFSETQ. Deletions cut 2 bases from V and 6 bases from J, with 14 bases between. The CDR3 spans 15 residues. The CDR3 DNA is TGCGCCAGCAGCTTCCTACAGGGACGGGATGAAAAACTGTTTTTT. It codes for CASSFLQGRDEKLFF.

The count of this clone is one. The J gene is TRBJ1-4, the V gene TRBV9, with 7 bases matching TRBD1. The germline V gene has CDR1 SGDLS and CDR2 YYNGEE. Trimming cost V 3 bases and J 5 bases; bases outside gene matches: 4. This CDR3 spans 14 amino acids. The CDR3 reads CASSAEGGNEKLFF. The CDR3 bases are TGTGCCAGCAGCGCGGAAGGGGGCAATGAAAAACTGTTTTTT.

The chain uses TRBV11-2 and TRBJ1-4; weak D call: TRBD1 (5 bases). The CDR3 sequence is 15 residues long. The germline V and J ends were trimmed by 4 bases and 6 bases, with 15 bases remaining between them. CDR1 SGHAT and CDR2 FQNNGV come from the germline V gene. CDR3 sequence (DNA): TGTGCCAGCAGCTCCCCAGGGTTTCGAGATGAAAAACTGTTTTTT. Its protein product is CASSSPGFRDEKLFF.